Below, 10 T cell receptor beta chains from the same sample are listed, as sequenced in a study of blood T cell repertoires in COVID-19. The data were produced by immunoSEQ multiplex PCR, yet TCRdb's version contains in-frame clones alone and is incomplete. The sample contains more than 250,000 clones, 70% to 90% of which appear only once. What was sequenced was PBMCs or T cells enriched from blood (not recorded which). Receptors originate from a woman aged 30 to 39 who had recovered from COVID-19.

There are a few counts of this clone. The chain carries TRBV11-2 and TRBJ2-2; TRBD1 aligns across 8 bases. The CDR3 extends over 16 amino acids. Germline values: CDR1 SGHAT, CDR2 FQNNGV. Trimming removed 1 base from V and 6 bases from J; junction bases left unmatched: 7. The CDR3 sequence: CASSLAGQGEAGELFF. CDR3 sequence (DNA): TGTGCCAGCAGCTTAGCAGGACAGGGTGAGGCCGGGGAGCTGTTTTTT.

J is TRBJ1-2 and V is TRBV10-3; no clear D gene. The CDR3 has 12 residues. CDR1 ENHRY and CDR2 SYGVKD come from the germline V gene. V shed 4 bases and J shed 2 bases, with 5 bases lying between them. The CDR3, as DNA: TGTGCCATCAGTGGAGGCAACTATGGCTACACCTTC. Its protein product is CAISGGNYGYTF.

The rearrangement joins TRBV27 to TRBJ1-5; 9 positions agree with TRBD1. The V gene end was trimmed by 3 bases and the J gene end by 7 bases; junction bases not matched to a gene: 10. The V gene's germline CDR1 is MNHEY and CDR2 SMNVEV (reference sequence). This CDR3 comprises 16 residues. CDR3 DNA sequence: TGTGCCAGCAGTTTCTTATCGGACAGGGGAGGCCAGCCCCAGCATTTT. It specifies CASSFLSDRGGQPQHF.

The chain uses TRBV7-3 and TRBJ2-3, with 15 bases lining up with TRBD2. There are 19 residues in the CDR3. Germline CDR1 and CDR2: SGHTA and FQGTGA. With V trimmed by 5 bases and J by 0 bases, 9 bases remained unmatched. The CDR3 region is CASSRGTSGGPGSTDTQYF. The CDR3 nucleotides read TGTGCCAGCAGCCGCGGGACTAGCGGGGGGCCGGGGAGCACAGATACGCAGTATTTT.

This chain connects TRBV19 to TRBJ2-2; TRBD1 matches at 10 bases. The germline V gene has CDR1 LNHDA and CDR2 SQIVND (reference sequence). V was clipped by 6 bases and J by 4 bases; unmatched bases: 2. The length of the CDR3 is 14 residues. CDR3: CASRGTGVTGELFF. CDR3 coding DNA: TGTGCCAGTAGAGGGACAGGGGTCACCGGGGAGCTGTTTTTT.

The chain employs TRBV5-6 and TRBJ2-7, with 12 bases fitting TRBD1. The CDR3 is made up of 16 amino acids. V shed 1 base and J 6 bases; nucleotides not matched to a gene: 8. Germline CDR1 reads SGHDT; CDR2 reads YYEEEE. The CDR3 spells CASSLSSGTGGFEQYF. CDR3 nucleotide sequence: TGTGCCAGCAGCTTGTCGAGTGGGACAGGGGGCTTCGAGCAGTACTTC.

In DNA form, the CDR3 reads TGTGCCAGCAGCTCGGACAGCCTTTCACCCCTCCACTTT. Its protein is CASSSDSLSPLHF. The V gene is TRBV7-2, the J gene TRBJ1-6; maybe TRBD1 (6 bases). Per the germline V gene, CDR1 is SGHTA and CDR2 is FQGNSA. V was trimmed by 4 bases and J by 9 bases, leaving 10 bases between them. This CDR3 has 13 residues.

The chain carries TRBV6-1 and TRBJ2-5, with TRBD2 matching 12 bases. This CDR3 contains 17 residues. Germline loops: CDR1 MNHNS, CDR2 SASEGT. Trimming took 1 base from V and 5 from J; bases not matched to a gene: 8. The DNA for the CDR3 is TGTGCCAGCAGTGAAGGCCCTAGCGGGGGGGCATACGAGACCCAGTACTTC. Amino acid sequence: CASSEGPSGGAYETQYF.

V usage is TRBV7-2 and J usage is TRBJ1-6; D remains ambiguous. CDR1 is SGHTA and CDR2 is FQGNSA in the germline V gene. Trimming took off 5 bases at V and 0 bases at J, with 11 bases between the two ends. There are 16 residues in the CDR3. The CDR3 DNA sequence: TGTGCCAGCAGCCCCTCCTATCGCTCCTATAATTCACCCCTCCACTTT. Translating gives CASSPSYRSYNSPLHF.

In DNA, the CDR3 is TGCGCCAGCAGCCCGTTAATTAACACCGGGGAGCTGTTTTTT. Amino acid sequence: CASSPLINTGELFF. The chain carries TRBV5-1 and TRBJ2-2; the D is unclear. This CDR3 is 14 amino acids long. Looked up from germline, CDR1 is SGHRS and CDR2 is YFSETQ. V lost 4 bases to trimming and J lost 2 bases, with 9 bases between them.